This T cell receptor beta chain was recovered during a study of cytomegalovirus exposure and HLA in healthy donors listed by TCRdb under 2017. Turning to the overall study: A later analysis indicated that the 90 to 150 validation repertoires were generated on the platform also employed for the approximately 700 repertoires of the first cohort. The study was designed to test whether signatures of past pathogen exposure could be identified by cataloging public T cell receptors. Along with the roughly 700-subject first cohort, a separate validation cohort of over 90 different subjects was used. To predict cytomegalovirus infection status, the study combined high-throughput TCR immunosequencing, statistical association of individual TCRs with disease status, and machine learning.

Results the study describes overall, beyond this receptor: In vitro tests confirmed that a few of the cytomegalovirus-associated TCR beta chains recognize cytomegalovirus antigens. While some public TCRs were present in many individuals, most TCR sequences turned up only very rarely across donors. In the study, approximately 160 TCR beta chains were listed as associated with cytomegalovirus. The validation cohort had no HLA typing available for a later analysis, so co-occurrence within that cohort was assessed over all 130 or so repertoires. A later analysis found that TCRs clustered in the first cohort also tended to co-occur in the 120 validation repertoires, with 94% of cluster scores above 0. The authors suggested that the approach could potentially be extended to other disease states and immunological phenotypes. In both the original and validation cohorts, the classifier was reported to diagnose cytomegalovirus status with high specificity and sensitivity.

The donors were included in the validation cohort of approximately 130 subjects, a group kept apart from the 666-subject first cohort. The CDR3 starts with the cysteine, ends with the phenylalanine, and has 13 residues. Of the read, only the CDR3 DNA is kept; its 39 bases are in frame from base 1. CDR1 GTSNPN and CDR2 SVGIG are derived from the germline V gene (reference sequence). The junction carries 15 bases between V and J, which are trimmed by 8 bases and 5 bases respectively. Libraries came from the immunoSEQ multiplex PCR assay. Concerning the study's data processing: A statistical classification framework was built for diagnosing cytomegalovirus status from the catalog of TCR beta chain sequences. TCRdb limited this immuneACCESS table to in-frame rearrangements with V and J called. A share of clones is missing; checked studies link under half to unresolved V genes, and the rest is unexplained. Clone size and V and J calls were adopted from that table, with D and trimming inferred from the DNA. The sample includes about 330,000 clones, with roughly 87% observed a single time. More than 0.9% of the sample is held by the ten biggest clonotypes.

As for this clone: Its antigen remains unidentified. No base qualities exist here, and no much larger clone lies one base off it.

The sample consisted of PBMCs. The clonotype comes from a young woman in good health and CMV-seropositive. The rearrangement joined TRBV30 to TRBJ2-2; the D gene remains uncertain. The CDR3 reads as follows: CALRNSGTGELFF. The nucleotide sequence reads TGTGCCCTACGAAACTCCGGGACCGGGGAGCTGTTTTTT.